This T cell receptor beta chain was retrieved from a study of T cell responses to AZD1222 COVID-19 vaccine. Study results and limitations: Spike-specific TCR breadth and depth were elevated following two AZD1222 doses. Of the AZD1222 recipients, only 5 or 6 were seropositive at baseline. Donors in the cohort were predominantly white British and more often female, and clonal diversity was possibly underestimated.

Per germline, CDR1 ENHRY and CDR2 SYGVKD. The V and J ends lost 3 bases and 3 bases respectively, with 0 bases between them. CDR3 length: 11 amino acids. Comments on this clone: Its antigen remains unidentified.

The protocol was immunoSEQ multiplex PCR, while the TCRdb copy is restricted to in-frame clones and leaves out a portion. The sample has 180,000 or so clones; roughly nine tenths are singletons. This TCR derives from an adult who received the AZD1222 COVID-19 vaccine. This specimen consisted of peripheral blood, obtained 28 days after the second AZD1222 dose. V gene TRBV10-3 combines with J gene TRBJ2-1; the D is unclear. The CDR3 DNA reads as TGTGCCATCAGTGACTACAATGAGCAGTTCTTC. This encodes CAISDYNEQFF.